This entry is about one TCR beta chain. The sample belongs to a study of T-cell reconstitution after alpha-beta-depleted transplantation in children. Using unique molecular identifiers, the investigators prepared the TCRbeta library. TCRdb fed the PCR reads into MiXCR, producing one record per CDR3 protein. The sample lists about 110,000 distinct CDR3 sequences, 10% occurring once. CDR1 is SGHAT and CDR2 is FQDESV in the germline V gene (reference sequence). The CDR3 has 18 residues. With V trimmed by 2 bases and J by 2 bases, 13 bases remained unmatched. This sequence originates from a human donor who donated a stem cell graft to a child with acute lymphoblastic leukemia. The chain has TRBV11-1 and TRBJ2-7; 9 nucleotides align to TRBD1. The material sequenced was PBMCs from the stem cell graft donor, taken from the stem cell graft. The chain's CDR3 is CASSLRDRAGSLPYEQYF. CDR3 in DNA: TGTGCCAGCAGCTTAAGGGACAGGGCTGGATCCCTACCCTACGAGCAGTACTTC.